Listed below are T cell receptor beta chains from one sample, sequenced in a study of identical twins. MiXCR, applied by TCRdb to the 5' RACE reads, yields one record per CDR3 protein. The sample contains hundreds of thousands of distinct CDR3 sequences, about 9.4% of which appear only once. This sample was shared with a second study, whose subject was yellow fever vaccine responses in identical twins.

Sequencing was carried out using PBMCs. These receptors were taken from a woman aged 18-29 years in good health. Each CDR3 is given with its conserved first and last residue. Each record gives: J gene, D gene, clone size, V gene, CDR3 DNA, CDR3 protein. The D gene is left open where the match is weak. Clone sizes are given selectively: once, few, many, or a class where the clone is expanded.

>TRBJ2-1|NA|few|TRBV6-1
TGTGCCAGCAGGACGGAGGAGGGCCCTGAGCAGTTCTTC
CASRTEEGPEQFF
>TRBJ2-1|NA|few|TRBV29-1
TGCAGCGTGTGGGGGCTATTCAATGAGCAGTTCTTC
CSVWGLFNEQFF
>TRBJ2-7|NA|NA|TRBV4-1
TGCGCCAGCAGCCAACGGTCGGCTTTCTACGACGAGCAGTACTTC
CASSQRSAFYDEQYF
>TRBJ2-7|NA|NA|TRBV20-1
TGCAGCATGAGGCGGAGGAGCTCCTACGAGCAGTACTTC
CSMRRRSSYEQYF
>TRBJ2-5|NA|few|TRBV20-1
TGCAGCTACCCGGGACACCTCGAACGGTACCAAGAGACCCAGTACTTC
CSYPGHLERYQETQYF
>TRBJ2-7|NA|once|TRBV12-3/TRBV12-4
TGTACCATCAGTTTGGGACAGGGTGCGGGGGGCTGGGCCTACGAGCAGTACTTC
CTISLGQGAGGWAYEQYF
>TRBJ2-7|NA|few|TRBV15
TGTGCCACCAGCAGAGCAGGTGCAAGAAACGAGCAGTACTTC
CATSRAGARNEQYF
>TRBJ2-5|NA|many|TRBV10-3
TGTGCCATCAGTGAGGGCGGACAGTGGGAGACCCAGTACTTC
CAISEGGQWETQYF
>TRBJ2-7|NA|NA|TRBV20-1
TGCAGTGCTACCCCGCTAGACAGGGACTTCTACGAGCAGTACTTC
CSATPLDRDFYEQYF
>TRBJ2-3|NA|NA|TRBV10-3
TGTGCCACTGGCCCCCCTGGAGATACGCAGTATTTT
CATGPPGDTQYF
>TRBJ2-1|TRBD2|NA|TRBV5-1
TGCGCCAGCAGCCCAAACCGAGGACTAGCATCCTACAATGAGCAGTTCTTC
CASSPNRGLASYNEQFF
>TRBJ2-7|TRBD2|many|TRBV5-1
TGCGCCAGCAGCTCGGGGGGGGTAGGAGTGTACGAGCAGTACTTC
CASSSGGVGVYEQYF
>TRBJ2-7|NA|many|TRBV7-2
TGTGCCAGCAGCTGGACAGCCGGCTACGAGCAGTACTTC
CASSWTAGYEQYF
>TRBJ2-7|TRBD1|NA|TRBV27
TGTGCCAGCAGTCTGATTGGACAGGTTGGCGAGCAGTACTTC
CASSLIGQVGEQYF
>TRBJ2-2|NA|few|TRBV2
TGTGCCAGCAGTGGACTCATGAACACCGGGGAGCTGTTTTTT
CASSGLMNTGELFF
>TRBJ2-1|NA|NA|TRBV2
TGTGCCAGCAGTGAAGTGGACTGGAATGAGCAGTTCTTC
CASSEVDWNEQFF
>TRBJ2-6|NA|many|TRBV5-1
TGCGCCAGCAGCGAAACGGGCGTGGGAAAGACTGCTGGGGCCAACGTCCTGACTTTC
CASSETGVGKTAGANVLTF
>TRBJ2-1|NA|many|TRBV29-1
TGCAGCGTTGGCTTCCTAGCAGCCTCCTACAATGAGCAGTTCTTC
CSVGFLAASYNEQFF
>TRBJ2-1|NA|few|TRBV12-5
TGTGCTAGTGGTTTGGAGGGCAGCTCCTACAATGAGCAGTTCTTC
CASGLEGSSYNEQFF
>TRBJ2-3|TRBD2|few|TRBV10-3
TGTGCCATCAGTGCCGGACTAGCGGGGAACACAGATACGCAGTATTTT
CAISAGLAGNTDTQYF
>TRBJ2-7|NA|many|TRBV29-1
TGCAGCGTTGAACCGAGGACCGCGGGGGAGCAGTACTTC
CSVEPRTAGEQYF